A selection of T cell receptor beta chains follows, all from one sample in a study of blood T cell repertoires in COVID-19. Profiling relied on immunoSEQ multiplex PCR, and the TCRdb table lists in-frame clones only, not all of them. The sample contains roughly 140,000 clones, approximately 90% of which appear only once. Sequencing was carried out using peripheral blood. These receptor sequences come from a human donor in a cohort sampled during active COVID-19. CDR3s include the opening cysteine and the closing phenylalanine or tryptophan. A D gene is named only where the DNA matches it firmly. The size field is filled for only some rows; it gives once, few, many or a size class.

V,J,size,D,DNA,CDR3
TRBV20-1,TRBJ1-1,once,.,TGCAGTGCCCGTCACGGTGCTGAAGCTTTCTTT,CSARHGAEAFF
TRBV5-4,TRBJ2-1,.,TRBD2,TGTGCCAGCAGCCGTGAGACTAGCCTGCTCAATGAGCAGTTCTTC,CASSRETSLLNEQFF
TRBV7-9,TRBJ1-1,few,.,TGTGCCAGCAGCCACAGACCCAATTTGGCTTTCTTT,CASSHRPNLAFF
TRBV5-4,TRBJ2-3,.,.,TGTGCCAGCAGCACCCCAGGTAACACAGATACGCAGTATTTT,CASSTPGNTDTQYF
TRBV25-1,TRBJ1-3,.,.,TGTGCCAGCAGTCAGCCAGGCCGTGGAAACACCATATATTTT,CASSQPGRGNTIYF
TRBV4-2,TRBJ2-1,.,.,TGTGCCAGCAGCCAAGAAAGCAGGGCTGAGCAGTTCTTC,CASSQESRAEQFF
TRBV5-6,TRBJ2-7,few,.,TGTGCCAGCAGCTTTATGGGGCCCAACTACGAGCAGTACTTC,CASSFMGPNYEQYF
TRBV19,TRBJ2-3,.,.,TGTGCCAGTAGGGCGGGACTCTACACAGATACGCAGTATTTT,CASRAGLYTDTQYF
TRBV15,TRBJ2-3,.,TRBD2,TGTGCCACCAGCAGAGATAGAACTAGCGGGGGTCGGGATACGCAGTATTTT,CATSRDRTSGGRDTQYF
TRBV27,TRBJ2-1,.,TRBD2,TGTGCCAGCAGTTCCCGGACTAGCGCTAAGCAGTTCTTC,CASSSRTSAKQFF
TRBV24-1,TRBJ2-1,.,.,TGTGCCACCAGTGATTTAGGGACACCCGAGCAGTTCTTC,CATSDLGTPEQFF
TRBV7-8,TRBJ1-4,.,.,TGTGCCAGCAGTCGCAGGGATGAGGAACTGTTTTTT,CASSRRDEELFF